These 15 T cell receptor beta chains were sequenced from one sample in a study of blood T cell repertoires in COVID-19 (TCRdb year 2020). The method was the immunoSEQ multiplex PCR assay. As stored in TCRdb, this immuneACCESS dataset retains in-frame rearrangements with V and J assigned. A fraction of the clones does not appear; measured against another copy, unresolved V genes explain less than half of the discrepancy, and the remainder lacks a known reason. The sample yields approximately 500,000 clones; approximately 92% were counted once. The top ten clonotypes cover about 1% of the sample. Sequenced: peripheral blood. These receptors all stem from a man between 18 and 29 years old with COVID-19, enrolled during active disease.

This chain links TRBV5-5 with TRBJ1-2; the D is unclear. The CDR3 is 14 residues long. The germline V gene has CDR1 SGHKS and CDR2 YYEKEE (reference sequence). The germline V and J ends were trimmed by 5 bases and 5 bases, with 16 bases remaining between them. CDR3 residues: CASSIGRGNYGYTF. In nucleotides, the CDR3 is TGTGCCAGCAGTATCGGACGGGGAAATTATGGCTACACCTTC.

The V gene is TRBV11-3, the J gene TRBJ2-1; D is possibly TRBD2 (6 bases). Germline-derived CDR1 and CDR2 are SGHNT and YENEEA. V lost 4 bases and J lost 3, with 16 bases in between. The length of the CDR3 is 16 residues. The CDR3 DNA reads as TGTGCCAGCAGCTACCTCGAGGCTAGCGTCTACAATGAGCAGTTCTTC. It encodes CASSYLEASVYNEQFF. The full variable domain, with the rest looked up from reference TRBV11-3 and TRBJ2-1, is EAGVVQSPRYKIIEKKQPVAFWCNPISGHNTLYWYLQNLGQGPELLIRYENEEAVDDSQLPKDRFSAERLKGVDSTLKIQPAELGDSAVYLCASSYLEASVYNEQFFGPGTRLTVL.

The chain employs TRBV4-1 and TRBJ2-1; D is ambiguous. CDR1 is MGHRA and CDR2 is YSYEKL in the germline V gene. The CDR3 is made up of 13 amino acids. Trimming took off 4 bases at V and 8 bases at J, with 12 bases between the two ends. As DNA, the CDR3 is TGCGCCAGCAGCCCCGGTCCCTTCGATGAGCAGTTCTTC. Protein: CASSPGPFDEQFF.

This rearrangement joins TRBV7-2 to TRBJ1-2; D unclear. The germline V and J ends were trimmed by 2 bases and 9 bases, with 13 bases remaining between them. This CDR3 spans 13 amino acids. Germline-derived CDR1 and CDR2 are SGHTA and FQGNSA. The CDR3 nucleotides are TGTGCCAGCAGCTTAACGGGAATTCCGCGCTACACCTTC. It specifies CASSLTGIPRYTF.

The chain is built from TRBV6-5 and TRBJ2-3; the D gene is possibly TRBD2 (5 bases). The CDR3 is made up of 12 amino acids. CDR1 is MNHEY and CDR2 is SVGAGI in the germline V gene. Trimming took off 5 bases at V and 7 bases at J, with 10 bases between the two ends. CDR3 bases: TGTGCCAGCAGTAACCGGAGGCATACGCAGTATTTT. Its translation is CASSNRRHTQYF.

A single count supports this clone. The chain uses TRBV5-1 and TRBJ2-5, with D perhaps matching TRBD2 (7 bases). This CDR3 has 16 amino acids. The germline CDR1 and CDR2 sequences are SGHRS and YFSETQ. Deletions cut 3 bases from V and 4 bases from J, with 19 bases between. As DNA, the CDR3 is TGCGCCAGCAGCTGGGGGGGCGGACTCCCCCCAGAGACCCAGTACTTC. Translation gives CASSWGGGLPPETQYF. Supplemented by reference TRBV5-1 and TRBJ2-5, the full variable domain reads KAGVTQTPRYLIKTRGQQVTLSCSPISGHRSVSWYQQTPGQGLQFLFEYFSETQRNKGNFPGRFSGRQFSNSRSEMNVSTLELGDSALYLCASSWGGGLPPETQYFGPGTRLLVL.

The rearrangement joins TRBV30 to TRBJ1-2; D is perhaps TRBD1 (5 bases). The V and J ends lost 2 bases and 3 bases respectively, with 10 bases between them. Per germline, CDR1 GTSNPN and CDR2 SVGIG (reference sequence). CDR3 length: 13 residues. The DNA of the CDR3 is TGTGCCTGGAGTATCGACAGCGACTATGGCTACACCTTC. This translates into CAWSIDSDYGYTF.

The chain joins TRBV30 to TRBJ2-7; 7 bases are a match to TRBD2. The germline V gene encodes CDR1 GTSNPN and CDR2 SVGIG (reference sequence). The V segment lost 1 base and the J segment 2 bases; nucleotides outside the gene matches: 5. The CDR3 contains 14 residues. CDR3 DNA sequence: TGTGCCTGGAGTGAGGCGGCGGGAGCCTACGAGCAGTACTTC. Residues: CAWSEAAGAYEQYF.

The V call is TRBV3-1 (or the pseudogene TRBV3-2), the J call TRBJ2-5; D is possibly TRBD1 (5 bases). Germline V lookup: CDR1 LGHDT, CDR2 YNNKEL (reference sequence). The CDR3 has 17 residues. V gave up 2 bases and J gave up 4 bases, with 20 bases separating them. DNA for the CDR3: TGTGCCAGCAGCCAAAGAGTGGGGCTACTGGGCGCAGAGACCCAGTACTTC. Translated: CASSQRVGLLGAETQYF.

V and J are TRBV19 and TRBJ1-1; D is unresolved. The CDR3 covers 13 residues. V dropped 11 bases and J dropped 5 bases, with 18 bases sitting between them. Germline CDR1 is LNHDA and CDR2 is SQIVND (reference sequence). The CDR3 here is CASTTPLKTEAFF. CDR3 nucleotide sequence: TGTGCCTCGACTACGCCTCTAAAAACTGAAGCTTTCTTT.

The CDR3 sequence is CASSYNSGTHAFF. The CDR3 DNA is TGTGCCAGCAGCTACAACTCCGGGACACACGCTTTCTTT. This chain joins TRBV5-4 and TRBJ1-1, with D possibly TRBD1 on 6 matching bases. Trimming pared 3 bases from V and 11 bases from J, leaving 17 bases between. In germline, CDR1 is SGHNT, CDR2 YYREEE (reference sequence). CDR3 length: 13 amino acids.

The chain couples TRBV6-5 to TRBJ2-7; TRBD2 matches 10 bases. CDR1 is MNHEY, CDR2 SVGAGI, per germline. This CDR3 spans 14 amino acids. V dropped 6 bases and J dropped 7; count of bases not matched to a gene: 9. The CDR3 protein is CASSSAGGLGEQYF. DNA of the CDR3: TGTGCCAGCAGCTCAGCGGGGGGGCTGGGGGAGCAGTACTTC.

This chain uses TRBV6-6 with TRBJ1-5, with D possibly matching TRBD1 (5 bases). The CDR3 spans 15 residues. Germline V lookup: CDR1 MNHNY, CDR2 SVGAGI (reference sequence). Trimming cost V 7 bases and J 1 base, with 14 bases left between them. The CDR3 DNA reads TGTGCCAGCACCCCCCCGGGGGACAGCAATCAGCCCCAGCATTTT. Encoded protein: CASTPPGDSNQPQHF.

V usage is TRBV12-3 or TRBV12-4 and J usage is TRBJ2-7; a weak D match, TRBD1 (6 bases). This CDR3 is 12 amino acids long. V was pared by 5 bases and J by 3 bases, with 8 bases between. In DNA, the CDR3 is TGTGCCAGCAGTCCAGGGGACTACGAGCAGTACTTC. Encoded protein: CASSPGDYEQYF.

The chain recombines TRBV5-5 with TRBJ1-1; D is undetermined. The germline CDR1 and CDR2 sequences are SGHKS and YYEKEE (reference sequence). CDR3 length: 14 residues. V dropped 4 bases and J dropped 1 base, with 11 bases sitting between them. The CDR3 reads CASSRSPGNTEAFF. CDR3 bases: TGTGCCAGCAGCCGGTCCCCAGGGAACACTGAAGCTTTCTTT.